The 16 T cell receptor beta chains presented below share a single source sample, sequenced in a study of OX40 agonist ivuxolimab in advanced cancers. Data came from immunoSEQ multiplex PCR; TCRdb stores just in-frame clones and leaves some out. The data contain tens of thousands of clones, roughly 85% of them singletons. The material was CD4+ or CD8+ T cells sorted from blood, obtained in a trial of the OX40 agonist ivuxolimab. Source of these receptors: an adult with an advanced solid tumor such as melanoma, head and neck, liver or kidney cancer.

This clone was recorded only once. This sequence joins TRBV7-3 and TRBJ1-6; tentative D call: TRBD1 (5 bases). Between the trimmed V and J ends, which lost 2 bases and 7 bases, there was a span of 9 bases. The CDR3 sequence is 14 residues long. Germline V CDR1 and CDR2: SGHTA, FQGTGA. Here the CDR3 reads CASSLSGDNSPLHF. The DNA for the CDR3 is TGTGCCAGCAGCTTATCCGGGGACAATTCACCCCTCCACTTT.

CDR3 nucleotides: TGCGCCAGCAGCTTGGCCGCGTTGAGGACTGAAGCTTTCTTT. It translates to CASSLAALRTEAFF. The chain has TRBV5-1 and TRBJ1-1, with D unresolved. CDR3 size: 14 residues. Per the germline V gene, CDR1 is SGHRS and CDR2 is YFSETQ. Trimming took off 0 bases at V and 5 bases at J, with 11 bases between the two ends.

This sequence joins TRBV7-4 and TRBJ2-7; 8 bases align to TRBD1. The CDR3 totals 14 residues. Germline V gene data show CDR1 as SGHVT and CDR2 as SQSDAQ. Unmatched junction bases numbered 4, after V lost 3 bases and J lost 3 bases. Here the CDR3 reads CASSLYGQGYEQYF. Written as DNA, the CDR3 is TGTGCCAGCAGCTTGTATGGACAGGGCTACGAGCAGTACTTC.

V usage is TRBV7-2 and J usage is TRBJ2-2; no firm D call. Germline loops: CDR1 SGHTA, CDR2 FQGNSA. The CDR3 extends over 13 amino acids. The V and J ends lost 2 bases and 6 bases respectively, with 7 bases between them. Here the CDR3 DNA reads TGTGCCAGCAGCTTATATCAGGCCGGGGAGCTGTTTTTT. Residues: CASSLYQAGELFF.

The rearrangement joins TRBV28 to TRBJ2-1, with D perhaps matching TRBD1 or TRBD2 (5 bases each). Germline CDR1 and CDR2: MDHEN and SYDVKM. Trimming removed 3 bases from V and 6 bases from J, with 18 bases in between. The CDR3 sequence is 16 residues long. In DNA, the CDR3 is TGTGCCAGCAGTTTCCTAGGGACGGCCGATACCAATGAGCAGTTCTTC. Its translation: CASSFLGTADTNEQFF.

The V and J genes are TRBV5-8 and TRBJ1-2; 9 positions match TRBD1. V trimming: 4 bases; J trimming: 8 bases; junction bases outside the gene matches: 9. This CDR3 spans 14 amino acids. Germline V CDR1 and CDR2: SGHTS, YDEGEE. CDR3 protein: CASSRPTGGLGYTF. CDR3 in DNA: TGTGCCAGCAGCCGTCCTACAGGGGGCCTAGGCTACACCTTC.

For this clone: A junction boundary mismatches the germline segment, possibly from a read error. The J gene is TRBJ2-7, the V gene TRBV23-1; D unclear. TRBV23-1 qualifies as an ORF whose function is uncertain. The CDR3 has 16 amino acids. CDR3 amino acids: CASSHYPRFGPTAPDF. The CDR3, as DNA: TGCGCCAGCAGTCACTATCCCCGATTCGGGCCGACCGCCCCGGACTTC.

This rearrangement joins TRBV2 to TRBJ1-3; 7 positions match TRBD1. Trimming removed 7 bases from V and 3 bases from J; junction bases left unmatched: 12. Looked up from germline, CDR1 is SNHLY and CDR2 is FYNNEI. There are 16 residues in the CDR3. The CDR3 is CASTERQGSFGNTIYF. As DNA, the CDR3 is TGTGCCAGCACCGAGCGACAGGGCTCATTTGGAAACACCATATATTTT.

V and J are TRBV15 and TRBJ2-7; perhaps D is TRBD1 or TRBD2 (6 bases each). The CDR3 totals 17 residues. The germline gives CDR1 LNHNV, CDR2 YYDKDF (reference sequence). V shed 2 bases and J shed 2 bases, with 19 bases lying between them. The DNA of the CDR3 is TGTGCCACCAGCAGAATCTCGACGAGGGGGGTTACCTACGAGCAGTACTTC. Protein: CATSRISTRGVTYEQYF.

This chain links TRBV7-3 with TRBJ1-2, with D possibly matching TRBD1 (6 bases). V shed 5 bases and J shed 8 bases, with 18 bases lying between them. The length of the CDR3 is 14 residues. Germline-derived CDR1 and CDR2 are SGHTA and FQGTGA. The CDR3 loop is CASSPSRRGEGYTF. CDR3 bases: TGTGCCAGCAGCCCATCAAGGAGGGGGGAAGGCTACACCTTC.

Details on this clone: Its ends do not fully match the called genes, so a read error is possible. The chain recombines TRBV18 with TRBJ1-1; 8 bases align to TRBD1. The CDR3 covers 17 residues. Germline V gene data show CDR1 as KGHSH and CDR2 as LQKENI. CDR3 DNA: TGTACCAGCTCACCACGACCTTGGGGAACAGGGGGCACTGAAGCTTTCTTT. This gives the protein CTSSPRPWGTGGTEAFF.

The genes are TRBV19 and TRBJ1-2; the D gene is possibly TRBD1 (5 bases). Trimming removed 5 bases from V and 4 bases from J, with 11 bases in between. CDR3 length equals 13 residues. CDR1 is LNHDA, CDR2 SQIVND, per germline (reference sequence). CDR3 in DNA: TGTGCCAGTAGTCCAACGGACATCTATGGCTACACCTTC. This encodes CASSPTDIYGYTF.

The genes are TRBV19 and TRBJ2-4; a possible D gene is TRBD2 (6 bases). With 0 bases removed from V and 2 bases from J, the gap between germline ends came to 20 bases. Germline V gives CDR1 LNHDA, CDR2 SQIVND (reference sequence). The CDR3 has 19 amino acids. The CDR3 sequence is CASSIEAGGASATKNIQYF. CDR3 in DNA: TGTGCCAGTAGTATAGAAGCCGGGGGAGCCTCCGCGACCAAAAACATTCAGTACTTC.

J is TRBJ1-1 and V is TRBV11-2; 7 nucleotides line up with TRBD1. V dropped 6 bases and J dropped 0; count of bases not matched to a gene: 13. Germline values: CDR1 SGHAT, CDR2 FQNNGV. The CDR3 is 17 residues long. The CDR3 loop reads CASRIRDRDSLNTEAFF. The CDR3 DNA reads as TGTGCCAGCAGAATCCGGGACAGAGACTCCTTGAACACTGAAGCTTTCTTT.

The J gene is TRBJ2-3, the V gene TRBV5-1, with D tentatively TRBD1 (6 bases). Per the germline V gene, CDR1 is SGHRS and CDR2 is YFSETQ. The CDR3 loop spans 15 amino acids. Trimming cost V 0 bases and J 5 bases, with 13 bases left between them. The CDR3 reads CASSLDPGAGDTQYF. The CDR3 bases are TGCGCCAGCAGCTTGGATCCAGGGGCCGGAGATACGCAGTATTTT.

The rearrangement links TRBV2 to TRBJ2-3; no clear D gene. Germline V lookup: CDR1 SNHLY, CDR2 FYNNEI. This CDR3 region has 12 residues. V dropped 6 bases and J dropped 4 bases, with 8 bases sitting between them. CDR3 amino acids: CASSTAADTQYF. CDR3 in DNA: TGTGCCAGCAGCACAGCCGCAGATACGCAGTATTTT.